This T cell receptor beta chain stems from a study of regulatory T cells in long-lasting Graves disease. Study-wide results and limits: Lower TCR diversity was seen in persistent Graves' patients than in newly diagnosed ones.

Library construction for TCR beta used iRepertoire HTBI primers and Arm-PCR of CDR3 regions. TCRdb reanalysed the multiplex PCR reads using MiXCR and keeps one entry per CDR3 protein. The table lists approximately 560,000 distinct CDR3 sequences, about 15% of them singletons. Time point described: newly diagnosed GD, antithyroid drugs for less than 3 months. The authors made the TCR library using RNA they extracted from PBMCs. The CDR3 runs 13 residues. Trimming removed 5 bases at V and 7 bases at J, with 14 bases between. CDR1 and CDR2 (germline): SGHNT, YENEEA. This clonotype has a count of ten or more. Its antigen is not identified. These records were also assigned to another study, of T cells in Graves' hyperthyroidism and ophthalmopathy.

The chain is built from TRBV11-3 and TRBJ2-5; weak D call: TRBD1 (5 bases). This sequence was found in a man between 18 and 35 years old with Graves disease. The starting material was peripheral blood mononuclear cells (PBMCs), obtained at new diagnosis, from a patient treated with antithyroid drugs. CDR3 region: CASSRTHDGTQYF. The CDR3 region has the DNA TGTGCCAGCAGCAGGACACATGACGGGACCCAGTACTTC.